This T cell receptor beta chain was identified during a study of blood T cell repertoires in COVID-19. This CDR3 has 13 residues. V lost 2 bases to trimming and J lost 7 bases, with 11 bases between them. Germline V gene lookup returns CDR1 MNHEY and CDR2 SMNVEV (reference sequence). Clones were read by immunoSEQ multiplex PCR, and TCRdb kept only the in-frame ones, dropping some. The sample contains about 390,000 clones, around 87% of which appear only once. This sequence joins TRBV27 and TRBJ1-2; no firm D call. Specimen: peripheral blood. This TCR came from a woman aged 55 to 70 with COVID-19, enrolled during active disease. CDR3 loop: CASSLDSRGGYTF. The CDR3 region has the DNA TGTGCCAGCAGTTTAGATTCACGGGGTGGCTACACCTTC.